Presented here are 26 T cell receptor beta chains from one specimen sequenced in a study of patients and donors after allogeneic stem cell transplantation. TCRdb itself ran the RT-PCR reads through MiXCR, one entry per CDR3 protein. Here the sample spans approximately 60,000 distinct CDR3 sequences, 13% being singletons. Sequences were obtained from blood, either unsorted or a sorted T cell fraction (not recorded which). These receptors came from a human donor who was either an allogeneic HSCT recipient or a stem cell or donor lymphocyte infusion donor (not recorded which). It is not recorded whose cells these are; they may come from a transplant donor.

The chain carries TRBV5-1 and TRBJ2-7; 7 bases are a match to TRBD1. Germline V gives CDR1 SGHRS, CDR2 YFSETQ. V shed 3 bases, J shed 5 bases, and the junction held 5 bases outside the gene matches. The CDR3 totals 13 residues. The CDR3 nucleotides read TGCGCCAGCAGCTACAGGGGCGCCGACGAGCAGTACTTC. As protein: CASSYRGADEQYF.

In its sample, this clonotype was seen a few times. The chain joins TRBV27 to TRBJ2-7; 11 bases are a match to TRBD1. From germline, CDR1 is MNHEY and CDR2 SMNVEV (reference sequence). J lost 1 base, V lost 2 bases, and 1 base had no gene match. This CDR3 comprises 15 residues. The CDR3 protein is CASSLGQGASYEQYF. The CDR3 region has the DNA TGTGCCAGCAGTTTAGGACAGGGGGCTTCCTACGAGCAGTACTTC.

This clonotype was counted only a few times. The chain combines TRBV19 with TRBJ2-2, with D unclear. The CDR3 has 14 amino acids. Germline-derived CDR1 and CDR2 are LNHDA and SQIVND (reference sequence). Trimming pared 6 bases from V and 5 bases from J, leaving 13 bases between. CDR3 DNA sequence: TGTGCCAGTAGCTACCAGGTTCCAACCGGGGAGCTGTTTTTT. It translates to CASSYQVPTGELFF. The complete variable domain, with remaining parts taken from reference TRBV19 and TRBJ2-2, reads DGGITQSPKYLFRKEGQNVTLSCEQNLNHDAMYWYRQDPGQGLRLIYYSQIVNDFQKGDIAEGYSVSREKKESFPLTVTSAQKNPTAFYLCASSYQVPTGELFFGEGSRLTVL.

This clonotype appeared a few times. The chain joins TRBV18 to TRBJ2-2, with TRBD1 matching over 8 bases. CDR1 is KGHSH, CDR2 LQKENI, per germline. V lost 2 bases, J lost 8 bases, and 10 bases stayed unmatched. The CDR3 covers 16 residues. CDR3 coding DNA: TGTGCCAGCTCACCAGCCCCGGGACAGGTTGCGGGGGAGCTGTTTTTT. This gives the protein CASSPAPGQVAGELFF.

This clonotype was seen more than once but under ten times. The chain joins TRBV29-1 to TRBJ1-4, with D possibly being TRBD1 (5 bases). CDR3 length equals 11 residues. CDR1 and CDR2 (germline): SQVTM, ANQGSEA. The V and J ends lost 7 bases and 5 bases respectively, with 8 bases between them. The CDR3 nucleotides read TGCAGCGCCAAGGGGAATGAAAAACTGTTTTTT. This codes for CSAKGNEKLFF. The entire variable domain, with the rest obtained from reference TRBV29-1 and TRBJ1-4, is as follows: SAVISQKPSRDICQRGTSLTIQCQVDSQVTMMFWYRQQPGQSLTLIATANQGSEATYESGFVIDKFPISRPNLTFSTLTVSNMSPEDSSIYLCSAKGNEKLFFGSGTQLSVL.

The genes are TRBV5-1 and TRBJ2-7; 7 bases line up with TRBD1. The CDR3 runs 13 residues. V lost 2 bases, J lost 5 bases, and 4 bases stayed unmatched. Germline CDR1 is SGHRS and CDR2 is YFSETQ. In DNA form, the CDR3 reads TGCGCCAGCAGCTTTGGAGACAGGGACGAGCAGTACTTC. Translation: CASSFGDRDEQYF. The variable domain in full, with the rest retrieved from reference TRBV5-1 and TRBJ2-7, is KAGVTQTPRYLIKTRGQQVTLSCSPISGHRSVSWYQQTPGQGLQFLFEYFSETQRNKGNFPGRFSGRQFSNSRSEMNVSTLELGDSALYLCASSFGDRDEQYFGPGTRLTVT.

Many counts were recorded for this clonotype. The chain couples TRBV6-5 to TRBJ1-2; D unclear. Germline V gene data show CDR1 as MNHEY and CDR2 as SVGAGI. V lost 5 bases and J 4 bases, leaving 8 bases between the germline ends. The CDR3 length is 12 residues. CDR3 amino acids: CASSPGLYGYTF. CDR3 nucleotide sequence: TGTGCCAGCAGTCCAGGACTCTATGGCTACACCTTC.

The DNA of the CDR3 is TGTGCCAGCGGAACGACAGGGGGGACGGAGACCCAGTACTTC. It is translated as CASGTTGGTETQYF. The J gene is TRBJ2-5, the V gene TRBV25-1; TRBD1 matches 9 bases. The germline V gene has CDR1 MGHDK and CDR2 SYGVNS. The V and J ends lost 8 bases and 5 bases, in that order; junction bases with no gene match: 9. This CDR3 is 14 amino acids long.

This clonotype came up many times. V usage is TRBV20-1 and J usage is TRBJ2-1; 7 positions agree with TRBD2. With V trimmed by 4 bases and J by 3 bases, 9 bases remained unmatched. Germline V gives CDR1 DFQATT, CDR2 SNEGSKA (reference sequence). This CDR3 spans 15 amino acids. The CDR3 DNA sequence: TGCAGTGCTACCTCCCTAGCGGTCATCTACAATGAGCAGTTCTTC. Protein: CSATSLAVIYNEQFF.

The chain has TRBV27 and TRBJ2-3; 7 nucleotides align to TRBD2. In germline, CDR1 is MNHEY, CDR2 SMNVEV (reference sequence). Trimming took 6 bases from V and 2 from J; bases not matched to a gene: 14. This CDR3 comprises 17 residues. CDR3 protein: CASSKLPSGTYTDTQYF. CDR3 sequence (DNA): TGTGCCAGCAGCAAGCTTCCTAGCGGAACTTACACAGATACGCAGTATTTT.

This clonotype was seen at least ten times. The rearrangement joins TRBV7-9 to TRBJ2-5; D remains unclear. The CDR3 has 12 residues. CDR1 is SEHNR and CDR2 is FQNEAQ in the germline V gene (reference sequence). Between the trimmed V and J ends, which lost 1 base and 4 bases, there was a span of 4 bases. The CDR3 sequence is CASSLVGETQYF. The DNA of the CDR3 is TGTGCCAGCAGCTTAGTGGGAGAGACCCAGTACTTC.

This clonotype showed up just a few times. V is TRBV6-5 and J is TRBJ2-7, with 11 bases aligning to TRBD1. The germline CDR1 and CDR2 sequences are MNHEY and SVGAGI. Trimming took 4 bases from V and 4 from J; bases not matched to a gene: 6. The CDR3 runs 15 residues. In DNA form, the CDR3 reads TGTGCCAGCAGTTCCACCGGGACAGGGGGATACGAGCAGTACTTC. It translates to CASSSTGTGGYEQYF.

This clonotype was seen a few times. The chain has TRBV3-1 and TRBJ2-1; the D gene is possibly TRBD1 (5 bases). In germline, CDR1 is LGHDT, CDR2 YNNKEL (reference sequence). This CDR3 is built from 16 residues. Trimming removed 0 bases from V and 2 bases from J, with 11 bases in between. CDR3 in amino acids: CASSQDVTVTYNEQFF. CDR3 bases: TGTGCCAGCAGCCAAGATGTGACAGTGACCTACAATGAGCAGTTCTTC.

This chain links TRBV7-8 with TRBJ2-5; maybe TRBD2 (6 bases). V dropped 3 bases and J dropped 5 bases, with 10 bases sitting between them. The germline CDR1 and CDR2 sequences are SGHVS and FQNEAQ. The CDR3 is made up of 13 amino acids. DNA for the CDR3: TGTGCCAGCAGCTTGGCACGGGGGGAGACCCAGTACTTC. Amino acid sequence: CASSLARGETQYF.

In this sample, this clonotype turned up many times. CDR3 region: CASSPWTGGDGYTF. CDR3 bases: TGTGCCAGCAGCCCTTGGACAGGGGGCGATGGCTACACCTTC. The V and J genes are TRBV3-1 and TRBJ1-2; 11 nucleotides match TRBD1. The length of the CDR3 is 14 residues. V was pared by 4 bases and J by 6 bases, with 4 bases of the junction left unmatched. In germline, CDR1 is LGHDT, CDR2 YNNKEL (reference sequence).

The table lists this clonotype with many counts. The chain recombines TRBV12-3 or TRBV12-4 with TRBJ1-1; D not certain. Trimming shortened V by 5 bases and J by 4 bases, and 8 bases separated the two germline ends. The CDR3 extends over 12 amino acids. Written as DNA, the CDR3 is TGTGCCAGCAGTGTTCTCCCCACTGAAGCTTTCTTT. This translates into CASSVLPTEAFF.

This clonotype has ten or more counts. The chain has TRBV5-1 and TRBJ1-3; 8 nucleotides match TRBD1. V shed 4 bases, J shed 4 bases, and the junction held 4 bases outside the gene matches. In germline, CDR1 is SGHRS, CDR2 YFSETQ. CDR3 length: 14 residues. The CDR3 coding sequence is TGCGCCAGCAGCCTGACAGGGGTCGGAAACACCATATATTTT. It encodes CASSLTGVGNTIYF.

This clonotype was picked up many times. The chain couples TRBV9 to TRBJ2-2, with 8 bases lining up with TRBD1. Germline values: CDR1 SGDLS, CDR2 YYNGEE. The ends lost 4 bases at V and 2 bases at J; junction bases unmatched: 7. This CDR3 region has 16 residues. The CDR3 region is CASSPTAGGNTGELFF. The CDR3 nucleotides read TGTGCCAGCAGCCCCACTGCAGGGGGCAACACCGGGGAGCTGTTTTTT.

This clonotype showed up just a few times. The CDR3 DNA is TGTGCCAGCAGTTACATGCCACCGCTACCAGCGGGGGGATCGAATGAGCAGTTCTTC. Translating gives CASSYMPPLPAGGSNEQFF. The chain joins TRBV6-6 to TRBJ2-1, with 9 bases lining up with TRBD2. The CDR3 totals 19 residues. V was pared by 2 bases and J by 7 bases, with 18 bases of the junction left unmatched. Per germline, CDR1 MNHNY and CDR2 SVGAGI (reference sequence).

This clonotype was seen at least ten times. The gene calls are TRBV4-1 and TRBJ1-2; D is possibly TRBD1 (5 bases). The CDR3 consists of 17 residues. Trimming took off 0 bases at V and 2 bases at J, with 16 bases between the two ends. Germline V gives CDR1 MGHRA, CDR2 YSYEKL. CDR3 in DNA: TGCGCCAGCAGCCAAGAATCAGGCAGACAGCTAAACTATGGCTACACCTTC. Translated, it gives CASSQESGRQLNYGYTF.

This clonotype was seen more than once but under ten times. The V call is TRBV9, the J call TRBJ1-4; no definite D call. The CDR3 sequence is 16 residues long. The V gene's germline CDR1 is SGDLS and CDR2 YYNGEE. Trimming cost V 0 bases and J 1 base, with 10 bases left between them. The CDR3 here is CASSVAGQQTNEKLFF. The CDR3 DNA reads TGTGCCAGCAGCGTAGCTGGTCAGCAAACTAATGAAAAACTGTTTTTT. Complete variable domain (other parts from reference TRBV9 and TRBJ1-4): DSGVTQTPKHLITATGQRVTLRCSPRSGDLSVYWYQQSLDQGLQFLIQYYNGEERAKGNILERFSAQQFPDLHSELNLSSLELGDSALYFCASSVAGQQTNEKLFFGSGTQLSVL.

In this sample, this clonotype turned up many times. The gene calls are TRBV4-2 and TRBJ1-2, with D uncertain. CDR1 LGHNA and CDR2 YNFKEQ come from the germline V gene. CDR3 length: 13 amino acids. The V end lost 0 bases, the J end lost 8 bases, and 10 bases lay between the germline ends. CDR3 residues: CASSQENLWGYTF. DNA for the CDR3: TGTGCCAGCAGCCAAGAGAACCTGTGGGGCTACACCTTC.

The chain links TRBV3-1 to TRBJ2-5; D not certain. The V end lost 2 bases, the J end lost 1 base, and 11 bases lay between the germline ends. The CDR3 is made up of 15 amino acids. The germline CDR1 and CDR2 sequences are LGHDT and YNNKEL (reference sequence). The CDR3 DNA sequence: TGTGCCAGCAGCCAACAAGATTGGGGCCAAGAGACCCAGTACTTC. This codes for CASSQQDWGQETQYF.

The V gene is TRBV20-1, the J gene TRBJ2-3; 8 positions match TRBD2. The V segment lost 4 bases and the J segment 2 bases; nucleotides outside the gene matches: 5. The CDR3 contains 14 residues. Germline CDR1 and CDR2: DFQATT and SNEGSKA (reference sequence). The CDR3 DNA sequence: TGCAGTGCTAACGTAGCGGGGATCACAGATACGCAGTATTTT. Its protein product is CSANVAGITDTQYF.

On this clonotype itself: One base away lies a much larger clone, so this may be a sequencing read error. The chain carries TRBV7-9 and TRBJ2-1; TRBD2 matches 12 bases. The CDR3 runs to 14 residues. V was pared by 5 bases and J by 5 bases, with 1 base of the junction left unmatched. Germline values: CDR1 SEHNR, CDR2 FQNEAQ (reference sequence). The chain's CDR3 is CASSGTSGHNEQFF. CDR3 in DNA: TGTGCCAGCAGCGGGACTAGCGGGCACAATGAGCAGTTCTTC.

This clonotype was seen ten or more times. V usage is TRBV27 and J usage is TRBJ1-4; TRBD1 aligns across 9 bases. The V segment lost 0 bases and the J segment 5 bases; nucleotides outside the gene matches: 1. Looked up from germline, CDR1 is MNHEY and CDR2 is SMNVEV (reference sequence). The CDR3 has 15 residues. The DNA for the CDR3 is TGTGCCAGCAGTTTATCGGGGACAGGGAATGAAAAACTGTTTTTT. Its translation is CASSLSGTGNEKLFF.